These T cell receptor beta chains were read from a single sample in a study of blood T cell repertoires in COVID-19. Sequenced by immunoSEQ multiplex PCR; TCRdb stores in-frame clones only, minus some. The repertoire holds 150,000 to 200,000 clones, with roughly 76% as singletons. Sequenced: peripheral blood. The source is a woman in her thirties or forties with COVID-19, enrolled during active disease. CDR3s include the opening cysteine and the closing phenylalanine or tryptophan. D genes are given only for firm matches. Some rows mark clone size as missing; the rest say once, few, many or name a class of expanded clone.

>TRBJ2-5|TRBV12-3/TRBV12-4|-|-
CASSFEGYQYF
TGTGCCAGCAGTTTCGAGGGATACCAGTACTTC
>TRBJ1-6|TRBV2|-|-
CASSVGGAYSPLHF
TGTGCCAGCAGTGTAGGAGGGGCCTACTCACCCCTCCACTTT
>TRBJ2-1|TRBV7-9|TRBD2|few
CASSLFGGGWQFF
TGTGCCAGCAGCCTTTTTGGCGGGGGTTGGCAGTTCTTC
>TRBJ2-2|TRBV6-1|TRBD2|-
CASSEGLAGNLNTGELFF
TGTGCCAGCAGTGAAGGACTAGCGGGGAACCTGAACACCGGGGAGCTGTTTTTT
>TRBJ2-5|TRBV5-4|TRBD2|-
CAATERGSETQYF
TGTGCCGCCACGGAGCGGGGGTCAGAGACCCAGTACTTC
>TRBJ2-3|TRBV28|-|-
CASSTPDSDTQYF
TGTGCCAGCAGTACCCCGGACTCAGATACGCAGTATTTT
>TRBJ2-1|TRBV7-9|TRBD2|-
CASSLAGTSYNEQFF
TGTGCCAGCAGCTTAGCGGGGACTAGCTACAATGAGCAGTTCTTC
>TRBJ2-1|TRBV5-1|-|once
CASSVSASYNEQFF
TGCGCCAGCAGCGTTAGCGCTTCCTACAATGAGCAGTTCTTC
>TRBJ1-5|TRBV18|-|-
CASSSGVNQPQHF
TGTGCCAGCTCTTCGGGGGTCAATCAGCCCCAGCATTTT
>TRBJ1-2|TRBV12-3/TRBV12-4|-|many
CASSSPGDGYTF
TGTGCCAGCAGCTCGCCGGGGGATGGCTACACCTTC
>TRBJ2-1|TRBV5-1|TRBD2|-
CASSLLRASGRPSSYNEQFF
TGCGCCAGCAGCTTGTTGCGGGCTAGCGGGAGGCCAAGCTCCTACAATGAGCAGTTCTTC